Listed here are 13 T cell receptor beta chains from one sample, sequenced in a study of cytomegalovirus exposure and HLA in healthy donors. PCR amplification relied on 60 Vbeta primers (plus 13 Jbeta primers). Assay used: immunoSEQ multiplex PCR; TCRdb lists only in-frame clones, some missing. The repertoire holds roughly 140,000 clones, with roughly 75% as singletons. The sequenced sample was PBMCs. The receptors here all came from a man between 18 and 35 years old in good health and CMV-seronegative.

The chain carries TRBV7-2 and TRBJ2-5; D is possibly TRBD2 (7 bases). The germline gives CDR1 SGHTA, CDR2 FQGNSA. V lost 5 bases and J 5 bases, leaving 18 bases between the germline ends. The CDR3 spans 15 residues. In DNA, the CDR3 is TGTGCCAGCAGCCTAGGGGGGGGACTGACGGAGACCCAGTACTTC. Protein: CASSLGGGLTETQYF.

This clone was observed once. V is TRBV19 and J is TRBJ2-7; no reliable D call. Looked up from germline, CDR1 is LNHDA and CDR2 is SQIVND (reference sequence). Trimming pared 11 bases from V and 1 base from J, leaving 15 bases between. The CDR3 is 13 residues long. Written as DNA, the CDR3 is TGTGCCCTCCTCCCGGCGGATTCCTACGAGCAGTACTTC. Encoded protein: CALLPADSYEQYF. Filled out from reference TRBV19 and TRBJ2-7, the complete variable domain reads DGGITQSPKYLFRKEGQNVTLSCEQNLNHDAMYWYRQDPGQGLRLIYYSQIVNDFQKGDIAEGYSVSREKKESFPLTVTSAQKNPTAFYLCALLPADSYEQYFGPGTRLTVT.

The chain combines TRBV4-1 with TRBJ1-1; D call uncertain. The V and J ends lost 1 base and 0 bases respectively, with 6 bases between them. The germline CDR1 and CDR2 sequences are MGHRA and YSYEKL. This CDR3 spans 14 amino acids. CDR3 coding DNA: TGCGCCAGCAGCCAAGGGCAGATGAACACTGAAGCTTTCTTT. Protein sequence: CASSQGQMNTEAFF.

The chain has TRBV6-1 and TRBJ1-2; TRBD1 matches 9 bases. There are 13 residues in the CDR3. CDR1 and CDR2 (germline): MNHNS, SASEGT. Trimming at V came to 6 bases and at J to 11 bases, leaving 10 bases not matched to a gene. The CDR3 region is CASRSRDRVIYTF. CDR3 DNA sequence: TGTGCCAGCAGAAGCCGGGACAGGGTCATATACACCTTC.

The chain uses TRBV4-3 and TRBJ2-2; TRBD2 matches at 9 bases. V was pared by 0 bases and J by 4 bases, with 12 bases of the junction left unmatched. Germline V gene sequence: CDR1 LGHNA, CDR2 YSLEER. The CDR3 spans 19 residues. The CDR3 nucleotides read TGCGCCAGCAGCCAAGATTTCAGGGCGGGAGGGCCGGGCACCGGGGAGCTGTTTTTT. Residues: CASSQDFRAGGPGTGELFF.

This clone rates as medium-sized. This sequence joins TRBV9 and TRBJ1-2; 7 bases agree with TRBD1. J lost 5 bases, V lost 3 bases, and 1 base had no gene match. The CDR3 spans 12 residues. CDR1 is SGDLS, CDR2 YYNGEE, per germline. The CDR3 here is CASSATGYGYTF. The CDR3 DNA is TGTGCCAGCAGCGCGACAGGGTATGGCTACACCTTC.

This sequence joins TRBV5-6 and TRBJ1-2; 8 bases fit TRBD1. The CDR3 totals 13 residues. The V segment lost 1 base and the J segment 10 bases; nucleotides outside the gene matches: 6. The germline V gene encodes CDR1 SGHDT and CDR2 YYEEEE. The CDR3 sequence: CASSLQGAPDYTF. The CDR3 DNA reads as TGTGCCAGCAGCTTGCAGGGGGCCCCGGACTACACCTTC.

The V gene is TRBV6-5, the J gene TRBJ1-1; 9 bases align to TRBD1. This CDR3 has 14 residues. Germline V gene data show CDR1 as MNHEY and CDR2 as SVGAGI. The J segment lost 11 bases and the V segment lost 2 bases, leaving 9 bases of the junction unmatched. This CDR3 reads CASSYLGTGSDAFF. CDR3 DNA: TGTGCCAGCAGTTACCTTGGGACAGGGTCGGATGCTTTCTTT.

V is TRBV5-6 and J is TRBJ2-5; D uncertain. The V end lost 2 bases, the J end lost 0 bases, and 8 bases lay between the germline ends. Germline V gene data show CDR1 as SGHDT and CDR2 as YYEEEE. The length of the CDR3 is 14 residues. The CDR3: CASSLTEYQETQYF. In DNA form, the CDR3 reads TGTGCCAGCAGCTTAACAGAGTACCAAGAGACCCAGTACTTC.

This clone has a single count. CDR3 DNA sequence: TGTGCCAGCGTGGGCGGGACCTCCCCGGAGGGTGAGCAGTTCTTC. Amino acid sequence: CASVGGTSPEGEQFF. The V gene is TRBV27, the J gene TRBJ2-1; possibly TRBD2 for D (6 bases). Germline V gene sequence: CDR1 MNHEY, CDR2 SMNVEV (reference sequence). The length of the CDR3 is 15 residues. Deletions cut 8 bases from V and 9 bases from J, with 23 bases between.

This sequence joins TRBV27 and TRBJ1-1; D may be TRBD1 (5 bases). This CDR3 spans 15 amino acids. Germline-derived CDR1 and CDR2 are MNHEY and SMNVEV (reference sequence). Trimming pared 7 bases from V and 0 bases from J, leaving 15 bases between. The CDR3 sequence: CASTTRGSVNTEAFF. The CDR3 coding sequence is TGTGCCAGCACTACCCGGGGGTCAGTGAACACTGAAGCTTTCTTT.

V and J are TRBV6-4 and TRBJ2-3, with 8 bases that match TRBD2. Germline-derived CDR1 and CDR2 are MRHNA and SNTAGT. This CDR3 contains 15 residues. V was clipped by 0 bases and J by 4 bases; unmatched bases: 3. CDR3 in amino acids: CASSDSSGSSDTQYF. The CDR3 coding sequence is TGTGCCAGCAGTGACTCGAGCGGGAGTTCAGATACGCAGTATTTT.

This clone is a singleton in its sample. This chain links TRBV29-1 with TRBJ2-7; D might be TRBD2 (6 bases). Germline V lookup: CDR1 SQVTM, CDR2 ANQGSEA. This CDR3 spans 12 amino acids. V dropped 3 bases and J dropped 6 bases, with 12 bases sitting between them. The CDR3 sequence: CSVEIPGGEQYF. CDR3 in DNA: TGCAGCGTTGAGATCCCCGGGGGCGAGCAGTACTTC.